A single T cell receptor beta chain is shown here with its context. The sample belongs to a study of blood T cell repertoires in COVID-19. The overall study: Sites across the United States, Italy and Spain contributed samples from acute and convalescent COVID-19. T cells, B-cell-depleted T cells, or PBMCs supplied cDNA or gDNA.

Authors' analysis steps: By means of reference gene primer amplification, nucleated cell counts were estimated. TCRdb's copy holds only in-frame clones and misses some; the assay was immunoSEQ multiplex PCR. The D gene and trimming were derived from the DNA, and the V and J assignments and clone size from that table. The profile shows 200,000 to 300,000 clones, roughly nine tenths of them singletons. The CDR3 is 20 residues long. With V trimmed by 5 bases and J by 0 bases, 16 bases remained unmatched. Germline loops: CDR1 MNHEY, CDR2 SMNVEV (reference sequence). Sequenced material: peripheral blood. This chain connects TRBV27 to TRBJ2-2; TRBD2 matches 9 bases. This clonotype was sampled from a woman aged 55 to 70 who had recovered from COVID-19. CDR3 sequence reads: CASSHIPSGARLANTGELFF. The DNA for the CDR3 is TGTGCCAGCAGTCACATCCCTAGCGGGGCCCGATTAGCGAACACCGGGGAGCTGTTTTTT.